Shown below are 18 T cell receptor beta chains from a single sample sequenced in a study of blood T cell repertoires in COVID-19. The method was immunoSEQ multiplex PCR; TCRdb's version includes in-frame clones alone and lacks a portion of them. Found here are some 140,000 clones, about 80% of them singletons; the top ten hold 3%. Sequencing used peripheral blood. All receptors derive from a woman of 80 years or more with acute or convalescent COVID-19.

The chain links TRBV7-9 to TRBJ2-5, with 11 bases fitting TRBD2. The V and J ends lost 8 bases and 4 bases, in that order; junction bases with no gene match: 12. Germline-derived CDR1 and CDR2 are SEHNR and FQNEAQ (reference sequence). CDR3 length: 16 amino acids. This CDR3 is CASGLSGGASSETQYF. The CDR3 DNA is TGTGCCAGCGGACTTAGCGGGGGGGCGTCTTCAGAGACCCAGTACTTC.

This clone was counted only a few times. The chain has TRBV29-1 and TRBJ1-1; D is unresolved. Germline lookup yields CDR1 SQVTM and CDR2 ANQGSEA. Trimming shortened V by 3 bases and J by 3 bases, and 8 bases separated the two germline ends. This CDR3 is 12 amino acids long. The DNA of the CDR3 is TGCAGCGTTGACGGCGGATACACTGAAGCTTTCTTT. Amino acids: CSVDGGYTEAFF.

Here the CDR3 reads CASSLGTGDNSPLHF. The CDR3 coding sequence is TGTGCCAGCAGCCTCGGGACAGGGGATAATTCACCCCTCCACTTT. The V gene is TRBV11-2, the J gene TRBJ1-6; 10 positions agree with TRBD1. This CDR3 spans 15 amino acids. CDR1 SGHAT and CDR2 FQNNGV come from the germline V gene. V trimming: 5 bases; J trimming: 5 bases; junction bases outside the gene matches: 3.

This clone was found once. The V gene is TRBV2, the J gene TRBJ1-5; possibly TRBD1 for D (6 bases). Germline assignment: CDR1 SNHLY and CDR2 FYNNEI. CDR3 size: 15 residues. V lost 5 bases to trimming and J lost 0 bases, with 11 bases between them. CDR3 protein: CASSIQGFSNQPQHF. For the CDR3, the DNA is TGTGCCAGCAGTATACAGGGATTTAGCAATCAGCCCCAGCATTTT.

The chain is built from TRBV4-2 and TRBJ2-3; 8 bases align to TRBD1. The junction had 6 bases not matched to a gene; V was cut back by 4 bases and J by 3 bases. Germline lookup yields CDR1 LGHNA and CDR2 YNFKEQ. There are 15 residues in the CDR3. DNA of the CDR3: TGTGCCAGCAGCCTAGACAGGGGCGGGACAGATACGCAGTATTTT. Translating gives CASSLDRGGTDTQYF.

This clone was seen more than once but under ten times. The chain carries TRBV5-1 and TRBJ2-3, with D unclear. Germline V gene lookup returns CDR1 SGHRS and CDR2 YFSETQ. The V gene lost 1 base and the J gene lost 2 bases, with 8 bases spanning the gap. CDR3 size: 14 residues. The CDR3 DNA follows: TGCGCCAGCAGCTTGTCGGTAAACACAGATACGCAGTATTTT. Its translation is CASSLSVNTDTQYF.

The rearrangement joins TRBV14 to TRBJ1-1; D is possibly TRBD1 (5 bases). The V gene lost 1 base and the J gene lost 0 bases, with 12 bases spanning the gap. CDR1 and CDR2 from the germline V gene are SGHDN and FVKESK. This CDR3 comprises 16 residues. The CDR3 protein is CASSQVGRGMNTEAFF. The CDR3 DNA follows: TGTGCCAGCAGCCAAGTAGGGAGGGGAATGAACACTGAAGCTTTCTTT.

This chain connects TRBV4-3 to TRBJ2-7, with TRBD1 as a possible D gene (5 bases). With 1 base removed from V and 1 base from J, the gap between germline ends came to 11 bases. Germline lookup yields CDR1 LGHNA and CDR2 YSLEER. CDR3 size: 15 residues. The CDR3 region is CASSQGSKGSYEQYF. In DNA, the CDR3 is TGCGCCAGCAGCCAAGGTAGTAAGGGGTCCTACGAGCAGTACTTC.

This clone was seen a handful of times. This rearrangement joins TRBV20-1 to TRBJ2-5, with no clear D. CDR3 length equals 11 residues. CDR1 DFQATT and CDR2 SNEGSKA come from the germline V gene (reference sequence). CDR3 protein: CRPSSQETQYF. In DNA, the CDR3 is TGCAGGCCCTCCAGCCAAGAGACCCAGTACTTC.

The CDR3 DNA reads as TGTGCCAGCAGCTTAAGCCAGGCGGAGACCCAGTACTTC. Amino acids: CASSLSQAETQYF. The V and J genes are TRBV7-2 and TRBJ2-5, with no clear D. The V and J ends lost 2 bases and 5 bases respectively, with 9 bases between them. Looked up from germline, CDR1 is SGHTA and CDR2 is FQGNSA. CDR3 size: 13 residues.

J is TRBJ2-7 and V is TRBV10-3, with D maybe TRBD1 (5 bases). V dropped 0 bases and J dropped 6 bases, with 21 bases sitting between them. Germline-derived CDR1 and CDR2 are ENHRY and SYGVKD. The CDR3 spans 17 residues. This CDR3 reads CAISESVAGLDIGEQYF. The CDR3 DNA is TGTGCCATCAGTGAGTCAGTGGCAGGGCTGGATATCGGCGAGCAGTACTTC.

This CDR3 reads CASKQGPTYNEQFF. The CDR3 coding sequence is TGTGCCAGCAAACAGGGGCCCACCTACAATGAGCAGTTCTTC. The rearrangement joins TRBV7-9 to TRBJ2-1; 7 bases are shared with TRBD1. J lost 2 bases, V lost 7 bases, and 5 bases had no gene match. The CDR3 length is 14 residues. Germline assignment: CDR1 SEHNR and CDR2 FQNEAQ (reference sequence).

The chain links TRBV4-1 to TRBJ1-5, with D maybe TRBD1 (6 bases). CDR3 length equals 13 residues. V was clipped by 1 base and J by 5 bases, with 6 bases between them. Germline CDR1 is MGHRA and CDR2 is YSYEKL. The CDR3 loop is CASSQAGDQPQHF. In DNA, the CDR3 is TGCGCCAGCAGCCAAGCAGGGGATCAGCCCCAGCATTTT.

The gene calls are TRBV19 and TRBJ2-2; weak D call: TRBD2 (6 bases). The germline V gene has CDR1 LNHDA and CDR2 SQIVND (reference sequence). V was trimmed by 6 bases and J by 5 bases, leaving 16 bases between them. The CDR3 spans 15 residues. The CDR3 is CASSPWTGGTGELFF. CDR3 nucleotides: TGTGCCAGTAGCCCATGGACTGGGGGGACCGGGGAGCTGTTTTTT.

This clone was counted between two and nine times. The gene calls are TRBV19 and TRBJ2-3; 11 nucleotides align to TRBD1. Germline-derived CDR1 and CDR2 are LNHDA and SQIVND (reference sequence). The CDR3 covers 13 residues. Germline trimming cut 10 bases from V and 5 bases from J; bases unmatched to any gene: 5. CDR3 nucleotide sequence: TGTGCCACCTCGGACAGGGGGCAAGATACGCAGTATTTT. Its translation is CATSDRGQDTQYF.

The chain recombines TRBV7-6 with TRBJ2-6, with 7 bases aligning to TRBD1. This CDR3 has 16 amino acids. V shed 5 bases and J 4 bases; nucleotides not matched to a gene: 8. The germline V gene has CDR1 SGHVS and CDR2 FNYEAQ. The CDR3 DNA reads as TGTGCCAGCAGCCTAAGGACAGGAACCGGGGCCAACGTCCTGACTTTC. Residues: CASSLRTGTGANVLTF.

This chain links TRBV23-1 with TRBJ2-3; the match to TRBD1 covers 10 bases. TRBV23-1 is reported as an ORF; its role is uncertain. The CDR3 contains 16 residues. V dropped 3 bases and J dropped 2; count of bases not matched to a gene: 5. Here the CDR3 reads CASSQRTGGFTDTQYF. The CDR3 DNA reads as TGCGCCAGCAGTCAGCGGACAGGGGGTTTCACAGATACGCAGTATTTT.

J is TRBJ1-2 and V is TRBV18; possible D gene TRBD1, 5 bases. V lost 3 bases to trimming and J lost 6 bases, with 20 bases between them. The CDR3 extends over 16 amino acids. Germline V CDR1 and CDR2: KGHSH, LQKENI. As DNA, the CDR3 is TGTGCCAGCTCACCCATCCCTCCCGGGGGTCGGGATGGCTACACCTTC. Translated: CASSPIPPGGRDGYTF.